This paragraph reports one TCR beta chain. The CDR3 runs 15 residues. Trimming removed 4 bases from V and 5 bases from J, with 14 bases in between. CDR1 and CDR2 (germline): SGHTA, FQGTGA. The table came from immunoSEQ multiplex PCR; TCRdb's copy has only in-frame clones and leaves some out. Of 6,400 or so clones detected, almost 70% appear once; the ten largest clones hold 30%. These data originate in a study of CD4+ T cells in melanoma. The chain uses TRBV7-3 and TRBJ2-2; D might be TRBD2 (6 bases). The clonotype originates from a human donor with melanoma. The sequenced material came from cells from a culture (not recorded whether cultured in vitro). Here the CDR3 DNA reads TGTGCCAGCAGCTCCCTCGGGGGTGGGACCGGGGAGCTGTTTTTT. It yields the protein CASSSLGGGTGELFF.